The TCR beta chain described here comes from a study of blood T cell repertoires in COVID-19. As originally analysed: Counts of nucleated cells, estimated from reference gene primer amplification, were obtained. The data were produced by immunoSEQ multiplex PCR, yet TCRdb's version contains in-frame clones alone and is incomplete. V and J calls and clone size are those listed in that table; D and trimming were worked out from the DNA. Of some 150,000 clones in the sample, about 80% were seen once. This CDR3 comprises 15 residues. In germline, CDR1 is MNHEY, CDR2 SVGAGI. Trimming cost V 6 bases and J 6 bases; bases outside gene matches: 4. Symptom resolution, clearance, or two negative PCRs marked donors in Cohort 3 as recovered.

The V call is TRBV6-5, the J call TRBJ2-1; 14 bases line up with TRBD2. The origin of this receptor is a woman aged 45-65 years who had recovered from COVID-19. The sequenced sample was PBMCs or T cells enriched from blood (not recorded which). This CDR3 reads CASSSGTSGSNEQFF. The CDR3 DNA sequence: TGTGCCAGCAGCTCCGGGACTAGCGGGAGCAATGAGCAGTTCTTC.